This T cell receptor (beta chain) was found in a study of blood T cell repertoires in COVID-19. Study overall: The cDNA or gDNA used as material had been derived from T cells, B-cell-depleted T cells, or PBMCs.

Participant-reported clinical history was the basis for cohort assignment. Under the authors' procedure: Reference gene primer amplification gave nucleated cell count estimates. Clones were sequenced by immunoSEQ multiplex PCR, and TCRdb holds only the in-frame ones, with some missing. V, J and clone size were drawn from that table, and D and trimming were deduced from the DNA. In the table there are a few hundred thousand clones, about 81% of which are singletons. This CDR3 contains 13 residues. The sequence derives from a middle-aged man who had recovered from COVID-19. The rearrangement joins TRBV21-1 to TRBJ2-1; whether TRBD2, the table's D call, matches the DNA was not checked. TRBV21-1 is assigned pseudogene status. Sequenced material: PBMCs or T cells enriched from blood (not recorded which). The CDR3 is CASPEFPYNEQFF. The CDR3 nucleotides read TGTGCCAGCCCCGAGTTCCCCTACAATGAGCAGTTCTTC.